This T cell receptor beta chain was captured by sequencing in a study of Graves' ophthalmopathy and Graves' hyperthyroidism. Study-level background: Untreated patients at initial diagnosis provided peripheral blood. General observations from the study: Blood contained most expanded thyroid clonotypes exceeding 0.001 frequency. Using 13 signatures, a model distinguished ophthalmopathy from stable hyperthyroidism, reaching roughly 90% sensitivity and 65% to 84% specificity.

The sequenced template was RNA, covering the TCR beta CDR3 region. RT-PCR with HTBI primers came first, then second-round multiplex PCR. TCRdb called the multiplex PCR reads again in MiXCR, with one record for every CDR3 protein. The sample includes fewer than 600,000 distinct CDR3 sequences, about an eighth of them seen just once. This clonotype was seen many times. Its antigen is not identified. Pregnant or lactating patients and those with other autoimmune diseases or uncontrolled infections were excluded. The CDR3 spans 12 residues. Germline V CDR1 and CDR2: DFQATT, SNEGSKA (reference sequence). The V and J ends lost 6 bases and 2 bases, in that order; junction bases with no gene match: 3.

The TCR comes from a woman aged 25 to 45 with Graves' ophthalmopathy. The chain couples TRBV20-1 to TRBJ2-5; 7 bases fit TRBD1. The sample consisted of blood. DNA for the CDR3: TGCAGTGCCGAGGGACAGCAAGAGACCCAGTACTTC. This encodes CSAEGQQETQYF.